A selection of T cell receptor beta chains follows, all from one sample in a study of regulatory T cells in long-lasting Graves disease. TCRdb independently ran MiXCR on the multiplex PCR reads; one entry per CDR3 protein. Among about 560,000 distinct CDR3 sequences, approximately 16% were seen once, and the ten largest hold more than 10%. This sample also appeared in a second study, on T cells in Graves' hyperthyroidism and ophthalmopathy.

The sample in question was peripheral blood mononuclear cells (PBMCs), obtained at new diagnosis, from a patient treated with antithyroid drugs. The source of these receptors is a man between 18 and 35 years old with Graves disease. The conserved cysteine and the conserved F or W are not part of the CDR3 here.

TRBV3-1	14	TRBJ2-5	ASSQLTGTGKETQY
TRBV5-1	12	TRBJ2-7	ASSLAGLGGEQY
TRBV20-1	12	TRBJ2-1	SARPGRRNNEQF
TRBV4-1	15	TRBJ1-4	ASSQTGQVATNEKLF
TRBV6-2/TRBV6-3	16	TRBJ1-1	ASSYGPGGDRWNTEAF
TRBV4-1	16	TRBJ1-3	ASSQDYRGLLSGNTIY
TRBV6-2/TRBV6-3	14	TRBJ2-7	ASSSPLGRGSYEQY
TRBV20-1	10	TRBJ2-7	SVGSSSYEQY
TRBV4-1	15	TRBJ1-5	ASSPGDRAISNQPQH
TRBV27	11	TRBJ2-1	ASSFYSEAEQF
TRBV5-1	15	TRBJ1-6	ASKASGGQASDSPLH
TRBV6-2/TRBV6-3	13	TRBJ2-4	ARPTGGGFIDIQY
TRBV2	11	TRBJ2-1	ASSDSVEYEQF
TRBV20-1	12	TRBJ1-1	SAGVGTENTEAF
TRBV28	12	TRBJ2-7	ASSFRGPIYEQY
TRBV7-9	11	TRBJ2-1	ASSLEAGLGQF
TRBV11-2	9	TRBJ2-7	ATSDTYEQY
TRBV11-3	16	TRBJ2-7	ASSLKFGLAGDMYEQY
TRBV30	11	TRBJ1-6	ATNREHNSPLH
TRBV7-7	13	TRBJ2-5	ASSSSRTGGETQY
TRBV9	13	TRBJ2-1	ASSPTGDYYNEQF
TRBV6-5	13	TRBJ2-1	ASSYSRGYYNEQF
TRBV7-9	11	TRBJ1-2	ASRPVGGNGYT
TRBV24-1	13	TRBJ2-1	ATSGTGVSYNEQF
TRBV5-1	13	TRBJ1-2	ASSLDGGLYYGYT